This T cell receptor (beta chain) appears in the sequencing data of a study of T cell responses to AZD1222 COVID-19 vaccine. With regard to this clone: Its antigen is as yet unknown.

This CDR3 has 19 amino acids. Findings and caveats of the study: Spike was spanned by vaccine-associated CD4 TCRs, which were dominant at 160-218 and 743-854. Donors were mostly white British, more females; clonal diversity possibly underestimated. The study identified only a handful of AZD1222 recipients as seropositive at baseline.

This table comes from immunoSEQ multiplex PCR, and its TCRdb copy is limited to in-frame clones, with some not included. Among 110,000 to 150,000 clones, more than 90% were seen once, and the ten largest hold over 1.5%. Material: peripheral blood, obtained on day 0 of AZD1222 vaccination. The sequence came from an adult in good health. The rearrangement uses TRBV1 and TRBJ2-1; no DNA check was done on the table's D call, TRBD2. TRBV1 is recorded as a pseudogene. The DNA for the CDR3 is TGCACCAGCAGCCAAGATGGGACTAGCGAACATCACGGAGACAATGAGCAGTTCTTC. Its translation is CTSSQDGTSEHHGDNEQFF.